This T cell receptor (beta chain) originates from a study of cytomegalovirus exposure and HLA in healthy donors. Overall study context: Genotyping of 430 or so donors showed that about 79% belonged to the Caucasian-associated ancestry cluster. General study results and limits: The authors listed roughly 150 TCR beta chains as cytomegalovirus-associated. A few CMV-associated chains were confirmed in vitro to be specific for CMV antigens.

Germline V gene sequence: CDR1 LGHNA, CDR2 YSLEER. CDR3 length: 13 residues. The V end was cut by 1 base, the J end by 10 bases, with 11 bases between. Vbeta (60) and Jbeta (13) primers were used in the PCR. Using immunoSEQ multiplex PCR, the repertoire was profiled, and TCRdb retains in-frame clones only, with some absent. The sample has 130,000 to 150,000 clones, 79% seen once. This clone was detected a few times. Its antigen is unidentified. Sequencing was carried out using PBMCs. The sequence came from a female donor in good health and CMV-seronegative. The chain has TRBV4-3 and TRBJ2-1, with unresolved D. The CDR3: CASSQAGMREQFF. CDR3 DNA sequence: TGCGCCAGCAGCCAAGCTGGTATGAGGGAGCAGTTCTTC.